The next 2 T cell receptor beta chains were all read from a single sample in a study of CD8+ T cells in alopecia areata. Sequencing used cDNA as its template, made by extracting RNA and reverse transcribing it. Sequencing was performed with immunoSEQ multiplex PCR; in TCRdb, only in-frame clones are kept and a portion is missing. The top ten hold 0.8% to 1% of the sample, which has over 120,000 clones, about 51% seen once. The specimen was CD4+ T cells sorted from blood, collected at week 0. These receptors originate from a human donor with alopecia areata.

This chain links TRBV6-5 with TRBJ1-2; 7 nucleotides match TRBD1. V was pared by 6 bases and J by 8 bases, with 12 bases of the junction left unmatched. CDR1 is MNHEY and CDR2 is SVGAGI in the germline V gene. The CDR3 is 14 residues long. CDR3 protein: CASRRQGSLEGYTF. CDR3 coding DNA: TGTGCCAGCAGAAGACAGGGCTCCCTGGAGGGCTACACCTTC.

This chain connects TRBV9 to TRBJ2-2, with 10 bases fitting TRBD1. The CDR3 totals 15 residues. Germline CDR1 and CDR2: SGDLS and YYNGEE. The V and J ends lost 4 bases and 7 bases, in that order; junction bases with no gene match: 7. The DNA for the CDR3 is TGTGCCAGCAGCCCTCGACAGGGGGCTATCGGGGAGCTGTTTTTT. Protein: CASSPRQGAIGELFF.